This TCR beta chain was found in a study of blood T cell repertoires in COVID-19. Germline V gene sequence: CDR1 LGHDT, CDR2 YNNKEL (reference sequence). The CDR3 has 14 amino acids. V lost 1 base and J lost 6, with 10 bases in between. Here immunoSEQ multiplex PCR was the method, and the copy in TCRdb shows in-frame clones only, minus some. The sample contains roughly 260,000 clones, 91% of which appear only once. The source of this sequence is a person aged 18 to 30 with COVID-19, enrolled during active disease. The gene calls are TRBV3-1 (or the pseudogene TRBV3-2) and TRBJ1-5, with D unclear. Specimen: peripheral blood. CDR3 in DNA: TGTGCCAGCAGCCAAGCTTCCTACGGTCAGCCCCAGCATTTT. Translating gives CASSQASYGQPQHF.